This T cell receptor beta chain was recovered during a study of naive and memory T cell subsets. Alpha and beta libraries were amplified separately from the second PCR onward. Overnight CMV lysate stimulation of fresh PBMCs defined donor CMV status by CD4+ IFNgamma. Overall study results and limits: TCR abundance followed a power law differing between naive and memory subsets. Activation and differentiation may alter RNA-based TCR counts.

Deletions cut 0 bases from V and 0 bases from J, with 7 bases between. This CDR3 has 16 amino acids. Germline CDR1 is SGHRS and CDR2 is YFSETQ. Two oligonucleotides, mixed equimolar, formed the beta constant-region primer covering TRBC1 and TRBC2. The ligated cDNA underwent four PCR rounds using SP2 and nested alpha and beta constant-region primers. Each CDR3 protein is one row after TCRdb ran MiXCR on the UMI-ligation and nested PCR reads. The sample has 17,000 or so distinct CDR3 sequences; approximately 9.4% are singletons. In this sample, this clonotype turned up a few times. Its specificity is not known.

This clonotype originated in a human donor in good health. The chain couples TRBV5-1 to TRBJ2-6; D gene uncertain. The sequenced sample consisted of central memory CD8+ T cells from blood. Here the CDR3 DNA reads TGCGCCAGCAGCTTGGGACCATCCTCTGGGGCCAACGTCCTGACTTTC. It translates to CASSLGPSSGANVLTF. Using reference TRBV5-1 and TRBJ2-6 for the parts outside the CDR3, the full variable domain is KAGVTQTPRYLIKTRGQQVTLSCSPISGHRSVSWYQQTPGQGLQFLFEYFSETQRNKGNFPGRFSGRQFSNSRSEMNVSTLELGDSALYLCASSLGPSSGANVLTFGAGSRLTVL.